The clone carrying this TCR beta chain was recorded a few times. This record comes from a study of metastatic and nonmetastatic thyroid tumors. Across the whole study: From malignant and benign thyroid patients, repertoires in blood and in tumor or nodule tissue were compared.

With MiXCR, TCRdb reprocessed the PCR reads. The data hold several thousand clones, with 37% observed a single time. Each patient came to thyroid surgery without any prior treatment (of any kind). The origin of this receptor is a male donor with papillary thyroid cancer or a benign thyroid nodule (not recorded which). Some clones in this sample may be carry-over from other donors' samples. Sequencing was performed on tumor tissue.

DNA for the CDR3: TGTGCCAGCAGTGACGGAACAGATCGCACAGATACGCAGTATTTT. It encodes CASSDGTDRTDTQYF. The chain has TRBV12-3 or TRBV12-4 and TRBJ2-3; D unclear. This CDR3 spans 15 amino acids. V was trimmed by 5 bases and J by 1 base, leaving 13 bases between them.